The rows below give T cell receptor beta chains drawn from one sample of a study of glioma-infiltrating T cells. TCRdb reprocessed the multiplex PCR reads via MiXCR and lists one record per CDR3 protein. The table records about 140,000 distinct CDR3 sequences, roughly two fifths of them present only once. What was sequenced was glioma tissue, nonneoplastic brain tissue, or PBMCs (not recorded which). These receptors originate from a human donor with low-grade glioma or glioblastoma, undergoing nonglioma brain surgery, or in good health (not recorded which). Both conserved end residues are part of each CDR3. The D gene is left open where the match is weak. Where a row states a size, it is once, few, many or the class of an expanded clone; other rows omit it.

>TRBJ2-7|.|TRBV29-1|.
CSVGDGTYEQYF
TGCAGCGTTGGGGACGGGACCTACGAGCAGTACTTC
>TRBJ2-5|.|TRBV20-1|TRBD2
CSASPRAGGQETQYF
TGCAGTGCTAGTCCCCGAGCGGGGGGGCAAGAGACCCAGTACTTC
>TRBJ2-7|many|TRBV6-1|TRBD1
CASTGTASYEQYF
TGTGCCAGCACGGGGACAGCCTCCTACGAGCAGTACTTC
>TRBJ1-5|many|TRBV6-6|.
CASSYLQGQPQHF
TGTGCCAGCAGTTACCTACAGGGCCAGCCCCAGCATTTT
>TRBJ1-1|.|TRBV28|TRBD1
CASSMTGSNTEAFF
TGTGCCAGCTCCATGACAGGGTCGAACACTGAAGCTTTCTTT
>TRBJ2-1|many|TRBV15|.
CATSQGVGHEQFF
TGTGCCACCAGTCAAGGGGTGGGGCATGAGCAGTTCTTC
>TRBJ1-4|many|TRBV27|.
CASRHPNEKLFF
TGTGCCAGCAGACATCCTAATGAAAAACTGTTTTTT
>TRBJ2-6|.|TRBV6-2/TRBV6-3|TRBD1
CASSLRGTGSSGANVLTF
TGTGCCAGCAGTCTAAGGGGGACAGGGAGCTCTGGGGCCAACGTCCTGACTTTC
>TRBJ2-5|.|TRBV7-9|.
CASSLSKNTQETQYF
TGTGCCAGCAGCTTATCCAAAAACACCCAAGAGACCCAGTACTTC
>TRBJ2-5|few|TRBV7-2|TRBD2
CATGTSGETQYF
TGTGCCACCGGGACTAGCGGGGAGACCCAGTACTTC
>TRBJ2-7|few|TRBV7-2|.
CASSLSGEGTAYEQYF
TGTGCCAGCAGCTTAAGCGGGGAAGGGACAGCCTACGAGCAGTACTTC
>TRBJ1-2|.|TRBV6-2/TRBV6-3|.
CASSFSTLGGRTYGYTF
TGTGCCAGCAGTTTCTCCACCCTCGGGGGGCGCACCTATGGCTACACCTTC
>TRBJ2-3|.|TRBV7-3|.
CASSIVTDTQYF
TGTGCCAGCAGCATCGTCACAGATACGCAGTATTTT
>TRBJ1-5|.|TRBV9|.
CASSVAEGPNQPQHF
TGTGCCAGCAGCGTAGCCGAGGGCCCTAATCAGCCCCAGCATTTT
>TRBJ1-3|few|TRBV10-3|TRBD1
CAITLTGAPGNTIYF
TGTGCCATCACTCTGACAGGGGCCCCTGGAAACACCATATATTTT
>TRBJ2-5|few|TRBV4-1|TRBD2
CASSQGTSETETQYF
TGCGCCAGCAGCCAAGGGACTAGCGAAACGGAGACCCAGTACTTC
>TRBJ1-1|.|TRBV6-1|.
CASSLQGTNTEAFF
TGTGCCAGCAGCTTACAGGGCACGAACACTGAAGCTTTCTTT
>TRBJ2-7|few|TRBV12-3/TRBV12-4|.
CASSLAENYEQYF
TGTGCCAGCAGTTTAGCAGAAAACTACGAGCAGTACTTC
>TRBJ2-5|many|TRBV7-9|.
CAGDRGQGGETQYF
TGTGCCGGCGATCGGGGCCAGGGGGGAGAGACCCAGTACTTC
>TRBJ1-6|.|TRBV10-3|TRBD1
CAISESTGGSPLHF
TGTGCCATCAGTGAGTCGACAGGGGGGTCACCCCTCCACTTT
>TRBJ2-5|few|TRBV3-1|TRBD1
CASSRGQQETQYF
TGTGCCAGCAGCCGGGGACAGCAAGAGACCCAGTACTTC
>TRBJ1-1|.|TRBV27|.
CATRLVATVNTEAFF
TGTGCCACCCGGCTCGTGGCGACTGTGAACACTGAAGCTTTCTTT
>TRBJ2-7|.|TRBV6-1|.
CASSPSGVSAEYF
TGTGCCAGCAGCCCCAGCGGTGTCAGTGCGGAGTACTTC
>TRBJ2-7|.|TRBV2|.
CASSEQQPWGHEQYF
TGTGCCAGCAGTGAACAACAGCCGTGGGGCCACGAGCAGTACTTC
>TRBJ1-2|few|TRBV6-2/TRBV6-3|.
CASSNRDLSFYGYTF
TGTGCCAGCAGCAATCGGGACTTAAGCTTCTATGGCTACACCTTC
>TRBJ2-1|few|TRBV4-1|TRBD2
CASSSRLAAEQFF
TGCGCCAGCAGCTCCCGACTAGCTGCTGAGCAGTTCTTC
>TRBJ2-1|few|TRBV15|.
CATSRDSGPNNEQFF
TGTGCCACCAGCAGAGATTCGGGTCCCAACAATGAGCAGTTCTTC
>TRBJ1-1|.|TRBV7-2|.
CASSKRAIGNTEAFF
TGTGCCAGCAGCAAACGGGCCATAGGGAACACTGAAGCTTTCTTT
>TRBJ2-3|many|TRBV20-1|.
CSGRGKDTQYF
TGCAGTGGTAGAGGGAAAGATACGCAGTATTTT
>TRBJ2-1|.|TRBV6-2/TRBV6-3|.
CASSYGARWEDNEQFF
TGTGCCAGCAGTTACGGGGCCAGGTGGGAGGACAATGAGCAGTTCTTC
>TRBJ2-3|few|TRBV10-3|.
CAIGITDTQYF
TGTGCCATCGGGATCACAGATACGCAGTATTTT